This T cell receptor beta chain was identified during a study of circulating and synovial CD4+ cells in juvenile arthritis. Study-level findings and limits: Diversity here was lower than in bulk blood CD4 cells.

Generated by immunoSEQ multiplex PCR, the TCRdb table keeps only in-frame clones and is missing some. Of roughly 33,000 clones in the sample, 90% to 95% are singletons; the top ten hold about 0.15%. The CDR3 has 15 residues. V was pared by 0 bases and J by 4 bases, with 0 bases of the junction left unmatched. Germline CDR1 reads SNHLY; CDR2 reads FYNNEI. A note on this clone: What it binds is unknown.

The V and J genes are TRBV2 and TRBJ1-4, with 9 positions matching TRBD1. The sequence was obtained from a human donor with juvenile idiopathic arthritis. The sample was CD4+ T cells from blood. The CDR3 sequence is CASSEAGQGNEKLFF. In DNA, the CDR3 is TGTGCCAGCAGTGAAGCGGGACAGGGTAATGAAAAACTGTTTTTT.